The sample holds a few counts of the clone carrying this T cell receptor beta chain. This CDR3 has 15 amino acids. Germline V gene sequence: CDR1 SGHAT, CDR2 FQNNGV. The junction had 12 bases not matched to a gene; V was cut back by 6 bases and J by 8 bases. Alongside a J-beta primer mix, a sample-barcoded 5' primer served in a second PCR lasting 7 to 11 cycles. TCRdb fed the 5' RACE reads into MiXCR, producing one record per CDR3 protein. The repertoire holds 850,000 to 1,000,000 distinct CDR3 sequences, with roughly 51% as singletons. The record originates from a study of blood T cells in healthy people across ages.

This receptor was obtained from a woman aged 60-75 years in good health. This chain uses TRBV11-2 with TRBJ2-1; 8 nucleotides match TRBD2. Sequencing was done on a sample of blood. CDR3 loop: CASSPWTSSFDEQFF. CDR3 bases: TGTGCCAGCAGTCCCTGGACTAGCAGTTTCGATGAGCAGTTCTTC.